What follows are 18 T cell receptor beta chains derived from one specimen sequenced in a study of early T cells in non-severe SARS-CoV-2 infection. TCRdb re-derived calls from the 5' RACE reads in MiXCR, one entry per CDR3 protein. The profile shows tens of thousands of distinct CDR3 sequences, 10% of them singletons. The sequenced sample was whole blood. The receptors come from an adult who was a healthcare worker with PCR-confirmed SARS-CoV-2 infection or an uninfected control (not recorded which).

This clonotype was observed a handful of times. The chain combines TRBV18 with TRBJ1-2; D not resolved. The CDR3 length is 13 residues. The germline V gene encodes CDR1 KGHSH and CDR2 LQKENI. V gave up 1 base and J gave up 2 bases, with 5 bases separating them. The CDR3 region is CASSPQENYGYTF. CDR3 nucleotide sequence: TGTGCCAGCTCACCACAGGAGAACTATGGCTACACCTTC.

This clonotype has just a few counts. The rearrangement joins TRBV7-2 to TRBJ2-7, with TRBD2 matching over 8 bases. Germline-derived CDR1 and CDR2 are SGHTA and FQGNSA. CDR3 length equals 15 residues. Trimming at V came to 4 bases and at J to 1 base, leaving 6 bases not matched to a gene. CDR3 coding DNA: TGTGCCAGCAGCTCCTCGAGCGGGGGTTCCTACGAGCAGTACTTC. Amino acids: CASSSSSGGSYEQYF.

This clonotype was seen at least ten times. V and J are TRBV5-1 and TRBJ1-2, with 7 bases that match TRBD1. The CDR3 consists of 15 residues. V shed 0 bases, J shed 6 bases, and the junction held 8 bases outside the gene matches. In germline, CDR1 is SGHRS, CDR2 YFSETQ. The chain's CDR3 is CASSLAQGTADGYTF. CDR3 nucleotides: TGCGCCAGCAGCTTGGCTCAGGGGACAGCCGATGGCTACACCTTC.

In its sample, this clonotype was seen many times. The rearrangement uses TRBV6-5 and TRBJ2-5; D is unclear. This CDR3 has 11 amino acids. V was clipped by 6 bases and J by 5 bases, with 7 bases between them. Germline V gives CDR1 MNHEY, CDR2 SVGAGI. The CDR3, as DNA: TGTGCCAGCAGGGGTATCGAGACCCAGTACTTC. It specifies CASRGIETQYF.

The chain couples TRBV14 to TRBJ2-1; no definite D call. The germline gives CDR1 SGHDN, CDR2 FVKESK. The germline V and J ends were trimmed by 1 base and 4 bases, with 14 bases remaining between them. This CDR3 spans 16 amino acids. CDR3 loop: CASSQVLALTYNEQFF. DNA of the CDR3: TGTGCCAGCAGCCAAGTATTAGCCCTAACTTACAATGAGCAGTTCTTC.

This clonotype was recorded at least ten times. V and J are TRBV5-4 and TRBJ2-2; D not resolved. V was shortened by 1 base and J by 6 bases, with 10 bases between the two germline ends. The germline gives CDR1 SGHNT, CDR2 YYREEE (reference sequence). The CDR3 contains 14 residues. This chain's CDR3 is CASSLRGISGELFF. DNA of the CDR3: TGTGCCAGCAGCTTGCGAGGAATATCCGGGGAGCTGTTTTTT.

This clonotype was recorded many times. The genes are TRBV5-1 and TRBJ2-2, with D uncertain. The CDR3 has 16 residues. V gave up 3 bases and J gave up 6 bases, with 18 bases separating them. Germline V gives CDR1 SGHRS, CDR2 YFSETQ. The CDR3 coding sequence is TGCGCCAGCAGCTCCTCCAGGATTGCCATCCCCGGGGAGCTGTTTTTT. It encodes CASSSSRIAIPGELFF.

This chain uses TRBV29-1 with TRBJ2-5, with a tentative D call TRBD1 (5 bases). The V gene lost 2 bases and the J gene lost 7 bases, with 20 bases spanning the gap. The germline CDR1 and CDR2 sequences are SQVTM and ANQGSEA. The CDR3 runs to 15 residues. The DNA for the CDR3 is TGCAGCGTTGAAAGGTTTCAGGGTCAAGTAGGGACCCAGTACTTC. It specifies CSVERFQGQVGTQYF.

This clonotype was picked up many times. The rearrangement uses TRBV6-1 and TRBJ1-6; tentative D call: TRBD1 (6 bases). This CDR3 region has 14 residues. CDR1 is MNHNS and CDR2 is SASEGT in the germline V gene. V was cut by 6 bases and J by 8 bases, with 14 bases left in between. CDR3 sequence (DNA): TGTGCCAGCAGAAGACAGGAAGCACATTCACCCCTCCACTTT. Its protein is CASRRQEAHSPLHF.

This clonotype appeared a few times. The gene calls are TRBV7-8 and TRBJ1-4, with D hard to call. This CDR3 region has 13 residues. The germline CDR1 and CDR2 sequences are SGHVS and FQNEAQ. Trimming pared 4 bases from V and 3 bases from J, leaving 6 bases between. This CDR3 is CASSSGPNEKLFF. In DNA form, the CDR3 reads TGTGCCAGCAGCTCCGGTCCTAATGAAAAACTGTTTTTT.

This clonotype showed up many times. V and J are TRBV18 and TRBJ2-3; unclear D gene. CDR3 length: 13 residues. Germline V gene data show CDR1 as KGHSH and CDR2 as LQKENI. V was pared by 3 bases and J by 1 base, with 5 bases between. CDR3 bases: TGTGCCAGCTCACCCATTCGCACAGATACGCAGTATTTT. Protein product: CASSPIRTDTQYF.

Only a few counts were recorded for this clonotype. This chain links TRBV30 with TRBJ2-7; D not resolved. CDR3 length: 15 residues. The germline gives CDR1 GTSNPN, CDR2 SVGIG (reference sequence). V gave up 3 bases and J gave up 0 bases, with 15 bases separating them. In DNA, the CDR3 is TGTGCCTGGAGCACTACCCTTACGTTCTCCTACGAGCAGTACTTC. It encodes CAWSTTLTFSYEQYF.

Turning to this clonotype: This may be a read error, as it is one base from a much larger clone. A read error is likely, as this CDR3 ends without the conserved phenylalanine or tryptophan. This chain's CDR3 is CASSFPSGANVLTY. The DNA for the CDR3 is TGCGCCAGCAGCTTTCCTTCTGGGGCCAACGTCCTGACTTAC. The chain joins TRBV5-1 to TRBJ2-6; D is unclear. The CDR3 sequence is 14 residues long. Germline CDR1 reads SGHRS; CDR2 reads YFSETQ. V lost 2 bases and J 1 base, leaving 4 bases between the germline ends.

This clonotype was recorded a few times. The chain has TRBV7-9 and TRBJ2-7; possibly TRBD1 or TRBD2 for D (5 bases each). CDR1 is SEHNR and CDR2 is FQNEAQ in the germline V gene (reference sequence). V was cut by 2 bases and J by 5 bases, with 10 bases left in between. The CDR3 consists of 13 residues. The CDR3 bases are TGTGCCAGCAGCTTACCCCGGGACCACGAGCAGTACTTC. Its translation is CASSLPRDHEQYF.

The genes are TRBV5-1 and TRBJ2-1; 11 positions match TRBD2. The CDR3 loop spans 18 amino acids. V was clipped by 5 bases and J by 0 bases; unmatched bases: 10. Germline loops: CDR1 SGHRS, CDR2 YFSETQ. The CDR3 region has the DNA TGCGCCAGCAGTAGAGTGCCTAGCGGGGGGACCTCCTACAATGAGCAGTTCTTC. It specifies CASSRVPSGGTSYNEQFF. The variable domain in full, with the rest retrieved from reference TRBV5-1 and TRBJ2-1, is KAGVTQTPRYLIKTRGQQVTLSCSPISGHRSVSWYQQTPGQGLQFLFEYFSETQRNKGNFPGRFSGRQFSNSRSEMNVSTLELGDSALYLCASSRVPSGGTSYNEQFFGPGTRLTVL.

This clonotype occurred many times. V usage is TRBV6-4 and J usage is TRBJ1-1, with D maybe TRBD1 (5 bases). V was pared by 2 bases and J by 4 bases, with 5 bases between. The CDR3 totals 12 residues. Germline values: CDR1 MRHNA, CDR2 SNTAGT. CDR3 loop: CASSDGGTEAFF. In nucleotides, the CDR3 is TGTGCCAGCAGTGACGGGGGCACTGAAGCTTTCTTT.

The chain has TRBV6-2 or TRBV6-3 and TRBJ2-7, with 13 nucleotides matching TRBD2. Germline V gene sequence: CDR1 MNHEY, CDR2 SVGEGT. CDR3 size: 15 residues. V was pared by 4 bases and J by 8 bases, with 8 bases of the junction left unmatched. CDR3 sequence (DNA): TGTGCCAGCAGTTCCCGGACTAGCGGGAGTTCCCAGCAGTACTTC. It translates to CASSSRTSGSSQQYF.

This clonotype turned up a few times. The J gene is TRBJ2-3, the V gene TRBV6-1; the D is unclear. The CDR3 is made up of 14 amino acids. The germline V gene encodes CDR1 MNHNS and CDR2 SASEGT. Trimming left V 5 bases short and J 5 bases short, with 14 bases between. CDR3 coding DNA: TGTGCCAGCAGTAGGCCATCTGCCGAAGATACGCAGTATTTT. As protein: CASSRPSAEDTQYF.